The rows below give T cell receptor beta chains drawn from one sample of a study of cytomegalovirus exposure and HLA in healthy donors. Generated by immunoSEQ multiplex PCR, the TCRdb table keeps only in-frame clones and is missing some. Here the sample spans fewer than 110,000 clones, 81% being singletons. Sequenced sample: PBMCs. These receptors were taken from a man aged 30 to 45 in good health and CMV-seronegative. Both conserved end residues are part of each CDR3. The order of the fields is J gene, V gene, CDR3 protein.

J: TRBJ2-7
V: TRBV4-1
CDR3: CASSQSDRVLYEQYF

J: TRBJ2-1
V: TRBV25-1
CDR3: CASRGQGIYNEQFF

J: TRBJ2-7
V: TRBV23-1
CDR3: CASSRAGTGDHEQYF

J: TRBJ2-7
V: TRBV6-1
CDR3: CASRNRGLGSYEQYF

J: TRBJ2-3
V: TRBV5-4
CDR3: CASSFSGFASRDTQYF

J: TRBJ2-1
V: TRBV28
CDR3: CASSTSRDSYNEQFF

J: TRBJ2-7
V: TRBV5-5
CDR3: CASSSPVKGDEQYF

J: .
V: TRBV10-1
CDR3: CASSPYTGVYEQYF

J: TRBJ2-7
V: TRBV9
CDR3: CASSPRGGPPYEQYF

J: TRBJ2-7
V: TRBV7-3
CDR3: CASSLASLGEQYF

J: TRBJ2-3
V: TRBV2
CDR3: CASTVQASSTDTQYF

J: TRBJ2-2
V: TRBV6-1
CDR3: CASRTAGSWSGELFF

J: TRBJ1-2
V: TRBV28
CDR3: CASRAGAGYGYTF

J: TRBJ2-7
V: TRBV9
CDR3: CASSVGEGLYEQYF

J: TRBJ2-7
V: TRBV9
CDR3: CASSVEGQASYEQYF

J: TRBJ1-1
V: TRBV13
CDR3: CASSLGGGMNTEAFF

J: TRBJ2-3
V: TRBV2
CDR3: CASDGTRNTDTQYF

J: TRBJ1-4
V: TRBV27
CDR3: CASRGELKKLFF

J: TRBJ2-1
V: TRBV10-3
CDR3: CAISESTGTWNEQFF

J: TRBJ1-1
V: TRBV19
CDR3: CASSIPTTGNTEAFF

J: TRBJ2-3
V: TRBV2
CDR3: CASTGRGGTDTQYF

J: TRBJ1-2
V: TRBV19
CDR3: CASSTYYRDREDPNGGYTF

J: TRBJ1-1
V: TRBV5-1
CDR3: CASSPRPGKNTEAFF

J: TRBJ2-7
V: TRBV28
CDR3: CASSPVAGDFEQYF

J: TRBJ1-5
V: TRBV6-5
CDR3: CASRKTGRGQPQHF

J: TRBJ2-7
V: TRBV10-1
CDR3: CASNLDRYLDPYEQYF

J: TRBJ2-1
V: TRBV11-2
CDR3: CASSPWGQGVHEQFF

J: TRBJ2-7
V: TRBV5-1
CDR3: CASSNGPYEQYF

J: TRBJ2-1
V: TRBV5-8
CDR3: CASSLEWVQGANEQFF

J: TRBJ2-2
V: TRBV10-1
CDR3: CASSAPSEHGELFF

J: TRBJ2-7
V: TRBV2
CDR3: CASSESLAGEQYF

J: TRBJ2-5
V: TRBV10-2
CDR3: CASHPTSGSVGLQYF

J: TRBJ2-2
V: TRBV7-9
CDR3: CASSPGVAGGRTGELFF

J: TRBJ2-7
V: TRBV10-3
CDR3: CAISETGVIYEQYF

J: TRBJ1-4
V: TRBV21-1
CDR3: CASSKVPGREKLFF

J: TRBJ2-3
V: TRBV5-5
CDR3: CASSRPLATQYF

J: TRBJ1-1
V: TRBV7-9
CDR3: CASSSGRDRRFIEAFF

J: TRBJ1-2
V: TRBV6-1
CDR3: CASSERQGNYGYTF

J: TRBJ1-1
V: TRBV2
CDR3: CASRGLRNTEAFF

J: TRBJ2-7
V: TRBV6-5
CDR3: CTGGPGPHEQYF

J: TRBJ2-3
V: TRBV6-4
CDR3: CASSDGQGSTDTQYF

J: TRBJ2-3
V: TRBV29-1
CDR3: CSGLRARTDTQYF

J: TRBJ2-7
V: TRBV28
CDR3: CASSPSGYSYEQYF

J: TRBJ2-5
V: TRBV7-6
CDR3: CASSPTGSAETQYF

J: TRBJ2-3
V: TRBV19
CDR3: CASSMRDTQYF

J: TRBJ1-1
V: TRBV6-4
CDR3: CASSDGDRGRAFF

J: TRBJ2-3
V: TRBV13
CDR3: CASSSLRDTQYF

J: TRBJ2-1
V: TRBV25-1
CDR3: CASSKTSGGNNEQFF

J: TRBJ2-7
V: TRBV4-1
CDR3: CASSQVLRVGEQYF